This T cell receptor (beta chain) comes out of a study of CXCR3-negative and CXCR3-positive naive CD8 T cells (dated by TCRdb to between 2018 and 2021). For the wider study: In total, roughly 150 million TRB reads were obtained, or roughly 1.5 +/- 0.3 million reads per library. Data from 11 donors, pooled across two independent experiments, went into the diversity and physicochemical repertoire analyses. TRBV-TRBJ cluster analysis included naive subsets from a handful of donors and memory cells from 3 donors. Points the paper makes about the study in general: Because CXCR3 expression was partially decreased after cryopreservation, freshly isolated PBMCs were used for most assays. Within the same donor, TRBV-TRBJ usage looked similar between naive CXCR3-negative and CXCR3-positive cells, but memory cells had distinct patterns. Compared with CXCR3-negative naive cells, CXCR3-positive naive cells had TRB CDR3s with higher hydrophobicity (lower Kidera factor 4), lower energy, and higher strength and volume indices. Because surface CD5, which is linked to self-reactivity in mice, was comparable between the naive subsets, TCR interaction strength was also inferred from the physicochemical properties of TRB CDR3s. Comparably high repertoire diversity was found in both naive subsets, whereas much lower repertoire diversity was found in memory CD8+ T cells.

Each CD8+ T cell subset was flow-sorted in triplicate, with fewer than 350,000 cells per subset placed directly into RLT lysis buffer. Naive CD8+ T cells were defined stringently as CD45RO-CCR7+CD27+CD95- to exclude memory contaminants. Using standard density gradient centrifugation, peripheral blood mononuclear cells were isolated from buffy coats. Naive CXCR3-negative and CXCR3-positive CD8+ T cells were flow-sorted on a FACSAria III. An RNeasy Mini Kit was used to extract total RNA from the sorted cells. Remarks on this clonotype: Its cognate antigen has yet to be identified.

Data came from a NextSeq 550. The Human TCR Profiling Kit (MiLaboratory) was used to prepare UMI-labeled 5' RACE TRB cDNA libraries. cDNA synthesis used the entire amount of extracted RNA, and PCR amplification then used the entire amount of cDNA produced. Libraries were prepared in parallel with an identical number of PCR cycles. Processing in the source paper ran as follows. About 53,000 +/- 9,400 unique UMI-labeled TRB cDNA molecules per library were extracted with MIGEC and MiXCR, with at least two reads per UMI required. On average, roughly 40,000 +/- 10,000 functional in-frame TRB CDR3 nucleotide clonotypes lacking stop codons were found per library. After downsampling to 5000 UMI-labeled TRB molecules per sample, diversity metrics, including normalized Shannon-Wiener and Chao1, were computed in VDJtools. For the central five CDR3 residues, VDJtools calculated physicochemical properties weighted by clonotype size, namely interaction energy, strength, volume and Kidera factor 4. TCRdb reprocessed the reads, reporting each CDR3 protein sequence once and no DNA. The V and J calls follow TCRdb's processing rather than the paper's. The table held for this sample gives 150,000 to 170,000 distinct CDR3 sequences. The ten largest clones capture 0.45% to 0.6% of the sample.

Spanning cysteine to phenylalanine, the CDR3 consists of 13 amino acids. There is no recorded DNA. The germline V gene (reference sequence) yields LNHDA for CDR1 and SQIVND for CDR2. The receptor's source is a human donor in good health. Some clones in this sample may be carry-over from other donors' samples. The sample was naive CXCR3+ CD8+ T cells from blood. The intended sense of this specimen's cell subset or site label: CD45RO-CCR7+CD27+CD95- naive CD8+ T cells expressing CXCR3 (TNR3+). The chain is assembled from TRBV19 and TRBJ2-1. The CDR3 region has the sequence CASSVAPYNEQFF.